This T cell receptor beta chain was identified in a study of blood T cell repertoires in COVID-19. V dropped 5 bases and J dropped 3 bases, with 7 bases sitting between them. CDR1 and CDR2 from the germline V gene are KGHSH and LQKENI. The CDR3 is made up of 12 amino acids. Generated by immunoSEQ multiplex PCR, the TCRdb table keeps only in-frame clones and is missing some. The profile shows about 200,000 clones, around 84% of them singletons. Material for sequencing was peripheral blood. This TCR was sampled from a man in his fifties or sixties with acute or convalescent COVID-19. The genes are TRBV18 and TRBJ2-5; weak D call: TRBD2 (5 bases). The CDR3 loop reads CASSGAEETQYF. CDR3 nucleotides: TGTGCCAGCTCAGGAGCGGAAGAGACCCAGTACTTC. Based on the CDR3 plus reference TRBV18 and TRBJ2-5, the full variable domain is NAGVMQNPRHLVRRRGQEARLRCSPMKGHSHVYWYRQLPEEGLKFMVYLQKENIIDESGMPKERFSAEFPKEGPSILRIQQVVRGDSAAYFCASSGAEETQYFGPGTRLLVL.